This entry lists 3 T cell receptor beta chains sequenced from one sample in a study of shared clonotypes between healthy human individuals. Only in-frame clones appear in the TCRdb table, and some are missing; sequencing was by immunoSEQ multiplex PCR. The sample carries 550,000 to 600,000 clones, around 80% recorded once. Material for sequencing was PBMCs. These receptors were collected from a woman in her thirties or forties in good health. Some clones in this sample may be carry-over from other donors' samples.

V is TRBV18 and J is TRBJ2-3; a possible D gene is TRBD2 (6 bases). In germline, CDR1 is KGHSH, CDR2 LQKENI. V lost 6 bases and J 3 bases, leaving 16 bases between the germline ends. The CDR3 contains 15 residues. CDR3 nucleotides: TGTGCCAGCTCTCCTTCTAGCGAACGAACAGATACGCAGTATTTT. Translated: CASSPSSERTDTQYF.

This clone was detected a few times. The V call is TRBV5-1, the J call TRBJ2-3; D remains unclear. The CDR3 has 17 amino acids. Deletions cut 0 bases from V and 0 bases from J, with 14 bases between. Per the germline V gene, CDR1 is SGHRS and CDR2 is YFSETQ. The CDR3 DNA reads TGCGCCAGCAGCTTGGCCACCACAGTCCCTAGCACAGATACGCAGTATTTT. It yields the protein CASSLATTVPSTDTQYF.

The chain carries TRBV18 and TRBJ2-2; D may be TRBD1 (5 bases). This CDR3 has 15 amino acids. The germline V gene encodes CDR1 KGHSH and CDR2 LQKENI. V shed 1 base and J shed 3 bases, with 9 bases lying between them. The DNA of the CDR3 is TGTGCCAGCTCACCACTGACAGACTACACCGGGGAGCTGTTTTTT. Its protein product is CASSPLTDYTGELFF.